A selection of T cell receptor beta chains follows, all from one sample in a study of cytomegalovirus exposure and HLA in healthy donors. Clones were read by immunoSEQ multiplex PCR, and TCRdb kept only the in-frame ones, dropping some. Among roughly 170,000 clones listed, roughly 79% were seen once. What was sequenced was PBMCs. The receptors originated from a young man in good health and CMV-seronegative. CDR3s include the opening cysteine and the closing phenylalanine or tryptophan. The D gene is left open where the match is weak. Clone size, where shown, is once, few, many, or a class for clones that have expanded.

V gene	clone size	J gene	D gene	CDR3 DNA	CDR3 protein
TRBV6-5	-	TRBJ1-2	-	TGTGCCAGCAGTTACAAACGGGAGCCGAACTATGGCCACACCTTC	CASSYKREPNYGHTF
TRBV4-2	few	TRBJ2-1	TRBD2	TGTGCCAGCAGCCAAGGAGGTAGCGGGAGTAGTGAGCAGTTCTTC	CASSQGGSGSSEQFF
TRBV7-2	-	TRBJ2-1	-	TGTGCCAGCAGCTTAGGGGGGGTGGGCTACTACAATGAGCAGTTCTTC	CASSLGGVGYYNEQFF
TRBV5-1	-	TRBJ1-6	-	TGCGCCAGCAGCTTGGCCGCACAGCGGAATTCACCCCTCCACTTT	CASSLAAQRNSPLHF
TRBV5-1	-	TRBJ1-5	TRBD1	TGCGCCAGCAGCAGATCAGGGGGCGTGGATCAGCCCCAGCATTTT	CASSRSGGVDQPQHF
TRBV27	-	TRBJ2-7	-	TGTGCCAGCAGTTTAGTAGGGAGGGAGCAGTACTTC	CASSLVGREQYF
TRBV6-5	-	TRBJ1-2	TRBD1	TGTGCCAGCAGTTACCGTCAACAGGGGTACTATGGCTACACCTTC	CASSYRQQGYYGYTF
TRBV2	-	TRBJ2-5	TRBD2	TGTGCCAGCAGTGAACACGGACTAGCGGGCGGAGAGACCCAGTACTTC	CASSEHGLAGGETQYF
TRBV27	-	TRBJ1-1	-	TGTGCCAGCAGTCCACATCGGACGACAGGTAGGACCACTGAAGCTTTCTTT	CASSPHRTTGRTTEAFF
TRBV6-6	-	TRBJ1-6	-	TGTGCCAGCAGTTACATCTTCGAGGGCTCACCCCTCCACTTT	CASSYIFEGSPLHF
TRBV7-9	once	TRBJ2-1	TRBD1	TGTGCCAGCAGCCCGGGACAGGGCTACAATGAGCAGTTCTTC	CASSPGQGYNEQFF
TRBV5-1	-	TRBJ2-6	TRBD1	TGCGCCAGCAGTGTCTTAAGGGGGCTAAAGGCTGGGGCCAACGTCCTGACTTTC	CASSVLRGLKAGANVLTF
TRBV7-6	once	TRBJ2-7	TRBD2	TGTGCCAGCAGCTTAGACGGTGGTAGCGGGTATCACTACGAGCAGTACTTC	CASSLDGGSGYHYEQYF
TRBV7-9	-	TRBJ2-4	-	TGTGCCAGCAGCCCCCCGGGATCGAGAAACATTCAGTACTTC	CASSPPGSRNIQYF
TRBV19	-	TRBJ2-7	-	TGTGCCAGTAGTAATTCGGCGGGGTCCTACGAGCAGTACTTC	CASSNSAGSYEQYF
TRBV28	once	TRBJ2-7	TRBD1	TGTGCCAGCAGTTTACTGGGACAGACCCCGGAGCAGTACTTC	CASSLLGQTPEQYF
TRBV5-4	-	TRBJ2-5	TRBD2	TGTGCCAGCAGCTCAGGGGCTAGCGGGGGTACCCTCCAAGAGACCCAGTACTTC	CASSSGASGGTLQETQYF
TRBV7-9	few	TRBJ2-3	TRBD1	TGCGGGGTGGGACAGGGGGACCCAGATACGCAGTATTTT	CGVGQGDPDTQYF